The next 18 T cell receptor beta chains were all read from a single sample in a study of control samples from healthy donors and cancer patients. Assay used: immunoSEQ multiplex PCR; TCRdb lists only in-frame clones, some missing. The sample has around 95,000 clones; 85% are singletons. The specimen sequenced was blood. The receptors stem from a man aged 25 to 40 in good health.

Concerning this clone itself: One end of the junction does not line up with germline, which may come from a read error. Here the CDR3 DNA reads TGTGCCAGCAGCCTAGATTCGGGCGGGCTCTATGGCTACACCTTC. Translation gives CASSLDSGGLYGYTF. The chain carries TRBV11-2 and TRBJ1-2; D not certain. The CDR3 length is 15 residues. Germline V gene data show CDR1 as SGHAT and CDR2 as FQNNGV.

This chain joins TRBV5-4 and TRBJ1-4; perhaps TRBD1 as D (5 bases). CDR3 length: 14 residues. Germline CDR1 SGHNT, CDR2 YYREEE (reference sequence). With 4 bases removed from V and 6 bases from J, the gap between germline ends came to 13 bases. The CDR3 DNA reads TGTGCCAGCAGCCGGGGGGTTTGGGATGAAAAACTGTTTTTT. It encodes CASSRGVWDEKLFF.

With regard to this clone: Other DNA sequences of this sample code for an identical CDR3. The chain links TRBV3-1 (or the pseudogene TRBV3-2) to TRBJ1-2; tentative D call: TRBD1 (6 bases). CDR3 size: 15 residues. CDR1 is LGHDT, CDR2 YNNKEL, per germline (reference sequence). Trimming removed 3 bases from V and 4 bases from J, with 15 bases in between. DNA of the CDR3: TGTGCCAGCAGCCATGCCGACAGGTTTGGCTATGGCTACACCTTC. Translating it yields CASSHADRFGYGYTF.

The genes are TRBV27 and TRBJ2-3; TRBD2 matches at 11 bases. The J segment lost 6 bases and the V segment lost 3 bases, leaving 11 bases of the junction unmatched. This CDR3 has 17 amino acids. CDR1 is MNHEY, CDR2 SMNVEV, per germline (reference sequence). The CDR3: CASSFTSGGSTLDTQYF. The CDR3 DNA follows: TGTGCCAGCAGTTTTACTAGCGGGGGTTCCACATTGGATACGCAGTATTTT.

The rearrangement uses TRBV11-3 and TRBJ1-1, with D perhaps TRBD1 (5 bases). V lost 5 bases, J lost 5 bases, and 18 bases lay in between. CDR1 and CDR2 (germline): SGHNT, YENEEA. The CDR3 contains 15 residues. CDR3 sequence (DNA): TGTGCCAGCAGCCATAGGGGAAGTCAAGAGACTGAAGCTTTCTTT. Translating it yields CASSHRGSQETEAFF.

By share, this clone counts as medium-sized. V usage is TRBV5-5 and J usage is TRBJ2-3, with TRBD1 matching 7 bases. The germline gives CDR1 SGHKS, CDR2 YYEKEE (reference sequence). The CDR3 extends over 15 amino acids. V lost 0 bases to trimming and J lost 4 bases; unmatched junction nucleotides: 5. The DNA of the CDR3 is TGTGCCAGCAGCTTGGTTGGGACAGCTCCAGATACGCAGTATTTT. This encodes CASSLVGTAPDTQYF.

The chain has TRBV28 and TRBJ2-3; possible D gene TRBD2, 6 bases. This CDR3 spans 13 amino acids. The germline V and J ends were trimmed by 5 bases and 3 bases, with 9 bases remaining between them. Germline-derived CDR1 and CDR2 are MDHEN and SYDVKM. The CDR3 loop reads CASSGGYTDTQYF. CDR3 coding DNA: TGTGCCAGCAGTGGAGGGTATACAGATACGCAGTATTTT.

This chain joins TRBV27 and TRBJ2-7; 11 positions agree with TRBD2. CDR3 length equals 17 residues. CDR1 and CDR2 (germline): MNHEY, SMNVEV (reference sequence). Trimming removed 6 bases from V and 4 bases from J; junction bases left unmatched: 14. The chain's CDR3 is CASRLLAGGPRKYEQYF. The CDR3 DNA follows: TGTGCCAGCAGGCTGTTAGCGGGGGGGCCTAGAAAGTACGAGCAGTACTTC.

The genes are TRBV12-5 and TRBJ1-5; a weak D match, TRBD1 (5 bases). V was cut by 5 bases and J by 0 bases, with 17 bases left in between. The CDR3 extends over 17 amino acids. CDR1 is LGHNT and CDR2 is FRNRAP in the germline V gene. The chain's CDR3 is CASGVDVGVNSNQPQHF. The CDR3 DNA reads as TGTGCTAGTGGTGTCGATGTAGGGGTCAATAGCAATCAGCCCCAGCATTTT.

The chain recombines TRBV25-1 with TRBJ1-1; D perhaps matches TRBD1 (5 bases). This CDR3 comprises 14 residues. V was trimmed by 5 bases and J by 4 bases, leaving 14 bases between them. Germline V gene sequence: CDR1 MGHDK, CDR2 SYGVNS. The CDR3 loop is CASSPGGISTEAFF. In DNA form, the CDR3 reads TGTGCCAGCAGTCCGGGGGGAATATCCACTGAAGCTTTCTTT.

The chain carries TRBV6-5 and TRBJ2-7, with 7 bases that match TRBD1. There are 14 residues in the CDR3. Unmatched junction bases numbered 7, after V lost 6 bases and J lost 2 bases. Germline CDR1 MNHEY, CDR2 SVGAGI. CDR3 protein: CASSKTDRAYEQYF. In DNA, the CDR3 is TGTGCCAGCAGCAAGACAGACAGGGCCTACGAGCAGTACTTC.

CDR3 DNA: TGCGCCAGCAGCTATGGGACAGGACGCAATTCACCCCTCCACTTT. Translated, it gives CASSYGTGRNSPLHF. The rearrangement links TRBV5-1 to TRBJ1-6; 8 nucleotides match TRBD1. Germline CDR1 is SGHRS and CDR2 is YFSETQ. This CDR3 region has 15 residues. The V gene end was trimmed by 3 bases and the J gene end by 7 bases; junction bases not matched to a gene: 6.

This chain joins TRBV13 and TRBJ1-1; tentative D call: TRBD1 (5 bases). In germline, CDR1 is PRHDT, CDR2 FYEKMQ (reference sequence). Trimming removed 1 base from V and 0 bases from J, with 12 bases in between. This CDR3 contains 16 residues. The CDR3: CASSLAGPQVNTEAFF. CDR3 sequence (DNA): TGTGCCAGCAGCTTAGCAGGGCCACAAGTGAACACTGAAGCTTTCTTT. Full variable domain (remainder filled in from reference TRBV13 and TRBJ1-1): AAGVIQSPRHLIKEKRETATLKCYPIPRHDTVYWYQQGPGQDPQFLISFYEKMQSDKGSIPDRFSAQQFSDYHSELNMSSLELGDSALYFCASSLAGPQVNTEAFFGQGTRLTVV.

V and J are TRBV9 and TRBJ2-2; D unclear. The CDR3 is 13 amino acids. The ends were cut back, 3 bases at V and 3 bases at J, with 6 bases in the middle. Germline V lookup: CDR1 SGDLS, CDR2 YYNGEE. The CDR3 coding sequence is TGTGCCAGCAGCGGGCTTTACACCGGGGAGCTGTTTTTT. It is translated as CASSGLYTGELFF.

The chain uses TRBV7-3 and TRBJ2-2; tentative D call: TRBD1 (5 bases). The CDR3 runs to 14 residues. Germline-derived CDR1 and CDR2 are SGHTA and FQGTGA. The germline V and J ends were trimmed by 5 bases and 5 bases, with 12 bases remaining between them. The CDR3 DNA sequence: TGTGCCAGCAGCCCAGGGCGACGTACCGGGGAGCTGTTTTTT. Its protein product is CASSPGRRTGELFF.

V and J are TRBV7-9 and TRBJ2-2; no definite D call. The V end was cut by 4 bases, the J end by 0 bases, with 6 bases between. From germline, CDR1 is SEHNR and CDR2 FQNEAQ (reference sequence). CDR3 length equals 14 residues. The CDR3 nucleotides are TGTGCCAGCAGCTGGGTCCCGAACACCGGGGAGCTGTTTTTT. Protein sequence: CASSWVPNTGELFF.

The chain uses TRBV18 and TRBJ2-7; D is perhaps TRBD1 (5 bases). The germline V gene has CDR1 KGHSH and CDR2 LQKENI. V was trimmed by 6 bases and J by 1 base, leaving 10 bases between them. The CDR3 totals 13 residues. This chain's CDR3 is CASSLDRSYEQYF. The CDR3 DNA is TGTGCCAGCTCCCTCGACAGATCCTACGAGCAGTACTTC.

The J gene is TRBJ2-6, the V gene TRBV28; D unclear. With 8 bases removed from V and 0 bases from J, the gap between germline ends came to 5 bases. Germline V CDR1 and CDR2: MDHEN, SYDVKM. This CDR3 is built from 13 residues. CDR3 amino acids: CASRRSGANVLTF. CDR3 nucleotide sequence: TGTGCCAGCCGTCGCTCTGGGGCCAACGTCCTGACTTTC.